Included here is one TCR beta chain sequence, with context. Its antigen is still unknown. With a J-beta primer mix and a sample-barcoded 5' primer, a second PCR ran about 7 to 11 cycles. TCRdb re-analysed the 5' RACE reads in MiXCR, keeping a single row per CDR3 protein. The sample has around 990,000 distinct CDR3 sequences, under 30% seen once. Each donor supplied ten milliliters of peripheral blood. The data belong to a study of blood T cells in healthy people across ages. Study outcomes and limitations: Any changes in expanded clonotypes were possibly confounded, as donor CMV status remained unknown.

The same data also went into a second study, on T cells of mothers and their children. Per that study: Thymic selection molds TCR recombination output in much the same way for related pairs as for unrelated pairs.

This clonotype originated in a girl aged 2-9 years in good health. Sequenced sample: blood.

The CDR3 nucleotides are TGTGCCAGCAGCTCCCACCTAGGGGCTGGAAACACCATATATTTT. Its translation is CASSSHLGAGNTIYF. The genes are TRBV7-9 and TRBJ1-3, with D perhaps TRBD1 (5 bases). Germline V gene sequence: CDR1 SEHNR, CDR2 FQNEAQ (reference sequence). V lost 4 bases and J lost 2, with 12 bases in between. There are 15 residues in the CDR3.